This T cell receptor beta chain appears in the sequencing data of a study of CD8 T cells in ankylosing spondylitis. A note on this clonotype: Antigen specificity is unknown. A much more abundant neighbour one base away suggests this may be a read error.

V was pared by 1 base and J by 6 bases, with 2 bases of the junction left unmatched. CDR1 and CDR2 (germline): SGHVS, FNYEAQ. The CDR3 has 15 residues. Scientists made TCR beta libraries using quantitative 5'-RACE with molecular barcodes. TCRdb itself ran the 5' RACE reads through MiXCR, one entry per CDR3 protein. Altogether about 220,000 distinct CDR3 sequences are present, approximately 7.3% being singletons, with the ten largest covering 14%. General study points: Disease-linked clones had a CD8+ phenotype and relatively low frequency in peripheral blood. Made up of roughly 8 highly homologous variants, a TCR beta motif appeared characteristic of ankylosing spondylitis blood. Prior literature has documented some motif variants in synovial fluid and blood from reactive arthritis.

V and J are TRBV7-6 and TRBJ1-4, with 10 bases identical to TRBD1. The receptor comes from a male donor with ankylosing spondylitis. Source material: blood, either unsorted or a sorted T cell fraction (not recorded which). CDR3: CASSLGGTGDEKLFF. CDR3 bases: TGTGCCAGCAGCTTAGGGGGGACAGGGGATGAAAAACTGTTTTTT.